This T cell receptor (beta chain) comes out of a study of T cells in Graves' hyperthyroidism and ophthalmopathy (dated by TCRdb to about 2019). For the study in its entirety: Peripheral blood samples were taken at the time of initial diagnosis, prior to any treatment. After sampling, hyperthyroidism patients received methimazole starting at 30 mg daily, and ophthalmopathy patients received high-dose intravenous methylprednisolone. For training and testing, the 80 to 100 patients in the discovery cohort were randomly divided in a 7:3 ratio. TCR V-J signatures able to tell the groups apart were searched for in a discovery cohort of 90 to 100 patients, of whom about 40 had Graves' ophthalmopathy and roughly 57 had stable Graves' hyperthyroidism. The study also compared thyroid tissue and blood T-cell repertoires from more than five Graves' hyperthyroidism patients. The paper describes TCR Vbeta CDR3 sequencing of 135 peripheral blood samples, made up of roughly 40 ophthalmopathy patients, roughly 72 hyperthyroidism patients and approximately 17 progressor patients. Prospective prediction of ophthalmopathy was tested in an independent validation cohort consisting of about 20 hyperthyroidism patients and around 16 patients who later progressed to ophthalmopathy. What the research found in general, with its limitations: In validation, the model predicted progression to ophthalmopathy a median of around 6.5 months before onset, with around 70% sensitivity and 72.22% specificity. Most expanded thyroid clonotypes (frequency above 0.001) were also detected in blood, suggesting blood repertoires may reflect thyroid immune responses. No statistical method was used to fix the sample size in advance, and group allocation was not hidden from the investigators. A 13 V-J signature model separated ophthalmopathy from stable hyperthyroidism, with around 90% sensitivity and 81.08% specificity in cross-validation and 80%/75% in testing.

The TCR beta CDR3 regions were amplified from RNA transcripts. The first round of RT-PCR for the TCR CDR3 was performed with the HTBI primer set and the Qiagen OneStep RT-PCR kit. Libraries were constructed in a second round of multiplex PCR, after which size selection and purification were carried out. The libraries were sequenced on an Illumina HiSeq2000 using paired-end 100 bp reads. The authors processed their data as follows. SOAPnuke was used to process the raw data, removing reads that contained adapters or uncalled bases, had a mean Phred below 15, or lacked an exact match to the constant primer or identifier. High-quality paired reads were merged using COPE v1.2.5, and each unique nucleotide sequence was defined as a clonotype. Clonotypes were aligned to IMGT TRBV, TRBD and TRBJ reference segments using MiTCR v1.1. The analysis was restricted to V-J combinations with a frequency above 0.0001, which together covered roughly 99% of the repertoires. A TCS score was defined as the ratio between F50 (clonal expansion) and ExV (chaos), using BLOSUM62-based TCRdist between CDR3 peptides within each V-J. Welch's t-statistics and random forest reduced around 510 V-J features to about 12, which were used in a naive Bayes classifier (R e1071). TCRdb's own reprocessing of the public reads used fastp at Q25 and MiXCR and kept productive beta chains. Every entry covers one CDR3 protein and lists the most common genes and DNA from its rows. The V and J calls shown here were made by TCRdb, not taken from the authors' results. Across this sample there are 550,000 to 850,000 distinct CDR3 sequences, with about 19% seen only once. Roughly a sixth of the sample belongs to the ten largest clones.

This clonotype appeared a few times. The specificity of this receptor is unknown. There are no base qualities to consult, and no much larger clone falls within one base. Hyperthyroidism patients were newly diagnosed, had a disease duration of under 2 months, and were aged 18 to 65 years. Exclusion was applied to patients with uncontrolled infections, other autoimmune diseases, pregnancy or lactation. Diagnoses were established on the basis of clinical symptoms, serum thyroxine and TRAb, thyroid ultrasound, and orbital computed tomography. Blood from progressor patients was collected at the time of first diagnosis with hyperthyroidism, before any ophthalmopathy symptoms had appeared. PBMCs were isolated from 7.5 to 10 ml of fresh peripheral blood by Ficoll-Paque density gradient centrifugation. Patients classed as progressors first received a Graves' hyperthyroidism diagnosis and then went on to develop ophthalmopathy during follow-up. Total RNA was extracted with Trizol reagent, and quality was checked on an Agilent 2100 Bioanalyzer.

The germline V end is reduced by 0 bases and the J end by 4 bases; junction bases left unmatched: 5. Its CDR3 holds 16 amino acids, cysteine through phenylalanine. Only the CDR3 DNA is retained, 48 bases long and in frame from the first base. The germline V gene encodes CDR1 SEHNR and CDR2 FQNEAQ (reference sequence). The receptor's source is a woman aged 45-65 years with Graves' hyperthyroidism that later progressed to Graves' ophthalmopathy. Sequenced sample: blood. The sequence links TRBV7-9 to TRBJ2-2; 7 middle bases align to TRBD2. The DNA sequence is as follows: TGTGCCAGCAGCTTAGCGGGAGGGAGCGGCACCGGGGAGCTGTTTTTT. It specifies CASSLAGGSGTGELFF. The CDR3 plus the reference TRBV7-9 and TRBJ2-2 genes for the other parts give the full variable domain: DTGVSQNPRHKITKRGQNVTFRCDPISEHNRLYWYRQTLGQGPEFLTYFQNEAQLEKSRLLSDRFSAERPKGSFSTLEIQRTEQGDSAMYLCASSLAGGSGTGELFFGEGSRLTVL.